This T cell receptor beta chain was captured in a study of blood T cell repertoires in COVID-19. Turning to the study itself: Samples taken during acute and convalescent COVID-19 were collected in the United States, Italy and Spain.

The CDR3 runs to 16 residues. The V end was cut by 1 base, the J end by 0 bases, with 15 bases between. From germline, CDR1 is GTSNPN and CDR2 SVGIG (reference sequence). TCRdb keeps only in-frame clones here, not all; method: immunoSEQ multiplex PCR. The sample consists of a few hundred thousand clones, 87% of them appearing once. Sequencing was performed on PBMCs or T cells enriched from blood (not recorded which). This rearrangement joins TRBV30 to TRBJ1-2; D perhaps matches TRBD1 (6 bases). The source is a woman aged 25 to 39 who had recovered from COVID-19. As DNA, the CDR3 is TGTGCCTGGAGTGAAGTAGACAGGACGGCTAACTATGGCTACACCTTC. It yields the protein CAWSEVDRTANYGYTF.